This T cell receptor (beta chain) was recorded in a study of CD8 T cells in ankylosing spondylitis. General study results and limits: In the blood and synovial fluid of reactive arthritis, some motif variants had been previously reported. The authors reported significant enrichment of disease-linked clones in matched ankylosing spondylitis synovial fluid. The study identified a TCR beta motif of 7 or 8 highly homologous variants that appeared characteristic of ankylosing spondylitis blood.

The table lists this clonotype with a few counts. As yet, its antigen is unknown. Each TCR beta library was made by quantitative 5'-RACE that incorporated molecular barcodes. A single record per CDR3 protein comes from TCRdb applying MiXCR to the 5' RACE reads. Among a few hundred thousand distinct CDR3 sequences, 15% to 20% were seen once, and the ten largest hold about a third. What was sequenced was blood, either unsorted or a sorted T cell fraction (not recorded which). The receptor comes from a male donor with ankylosing spondylitis or in good health (not recorded which).

The CDR3 loop reads CASSWVQGNTEAFF. DNA for the CDR3: TGCGCCAGCAGCTGGGTACAGGGGAACACTGAAGCTTTCTTT. The rearrangement joins TRBV5-1 to TRBJ1-1, with D tentatively TRBD1 (6 bases). Trimming removed 3 bases from V and 1 base from J, with 10 bases in between. The CDR3 has 14 residues. CDR1 is SGHRS, CDR2 YFSETQ, per germline.